This TCR beta chain stems from a study of identifying expanded T cells in peripheral blood. Trimming cost V 0 bases and J 5 bases; bases outside gene matches: 6. Germline CDR1 reads SGHKS; CDR2 reads YYEKEE (reference sequence). This CDR3 comprises 15 residues. Clones were sequenced by immunoSEQ multiplex PCR, and TCRdb holds only the in-frame ones, with some missing. The table records 70,000 to 100,000 clones, roughly 86% of them present only once. V usage is TRBV5-5 and J usage is TRBJ2-5; 8 bases are a match to TRBD2. The TCR comes from a person aged 18-70 years in good health. Sequencing input: blood. CDR3 sequence (DNA): TGTGCCAGCAGCTTGGTCCCGGGGGGGACGGAGACCCAGTACTTC. It encodes CASSLVPGGTETQYF.